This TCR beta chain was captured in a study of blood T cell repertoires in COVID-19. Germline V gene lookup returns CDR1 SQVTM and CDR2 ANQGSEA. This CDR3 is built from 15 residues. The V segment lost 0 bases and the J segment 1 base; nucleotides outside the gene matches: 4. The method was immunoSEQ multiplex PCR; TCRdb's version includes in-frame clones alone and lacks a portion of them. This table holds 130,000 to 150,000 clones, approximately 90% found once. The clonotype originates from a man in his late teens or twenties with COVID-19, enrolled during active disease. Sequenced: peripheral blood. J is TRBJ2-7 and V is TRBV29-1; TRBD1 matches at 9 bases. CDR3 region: CSVEDQQGASYEQYF. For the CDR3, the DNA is TGCAGCGTTGAAGATCAACAGGGGGCATCCTACGAGCAGTACTTC.